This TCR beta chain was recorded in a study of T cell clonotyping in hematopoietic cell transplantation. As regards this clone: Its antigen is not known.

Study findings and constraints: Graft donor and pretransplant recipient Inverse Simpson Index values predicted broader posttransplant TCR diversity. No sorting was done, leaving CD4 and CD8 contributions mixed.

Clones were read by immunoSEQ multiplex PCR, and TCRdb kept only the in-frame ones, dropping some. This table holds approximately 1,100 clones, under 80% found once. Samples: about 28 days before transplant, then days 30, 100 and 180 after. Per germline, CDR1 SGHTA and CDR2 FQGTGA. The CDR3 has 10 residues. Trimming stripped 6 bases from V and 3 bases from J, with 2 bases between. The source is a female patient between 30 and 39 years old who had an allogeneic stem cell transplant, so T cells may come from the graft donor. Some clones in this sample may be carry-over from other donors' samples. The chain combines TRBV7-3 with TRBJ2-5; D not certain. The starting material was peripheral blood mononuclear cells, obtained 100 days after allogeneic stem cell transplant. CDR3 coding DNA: TGTGCCAGCAGAAAAGAGACCCAGTACTTC. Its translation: CASRKETQYF.